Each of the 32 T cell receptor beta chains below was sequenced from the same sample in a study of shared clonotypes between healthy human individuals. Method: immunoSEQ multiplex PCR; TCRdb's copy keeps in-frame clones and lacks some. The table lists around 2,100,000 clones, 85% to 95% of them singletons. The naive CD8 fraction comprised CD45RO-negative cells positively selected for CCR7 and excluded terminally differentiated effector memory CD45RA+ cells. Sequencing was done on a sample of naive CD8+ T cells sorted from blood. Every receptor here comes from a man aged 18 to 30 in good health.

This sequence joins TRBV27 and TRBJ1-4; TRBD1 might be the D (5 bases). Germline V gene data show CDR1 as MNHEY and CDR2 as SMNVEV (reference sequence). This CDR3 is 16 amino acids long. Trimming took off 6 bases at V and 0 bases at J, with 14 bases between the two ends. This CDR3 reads CASSLTGTSTNEKLFF. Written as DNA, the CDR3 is TGTGCCAGCAGCCTCACAGGAACCTCAACTAATGAAAAACTGTTTTTT.

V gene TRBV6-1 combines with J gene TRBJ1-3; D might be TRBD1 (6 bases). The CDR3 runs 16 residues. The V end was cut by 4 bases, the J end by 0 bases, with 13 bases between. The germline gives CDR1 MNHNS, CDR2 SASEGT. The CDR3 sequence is CASSVQQGASGNTIYF. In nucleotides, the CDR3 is TGTGCCAGCAGTGTTCAACAGGGAGCCTCTGGAAACACCATATATTTT.

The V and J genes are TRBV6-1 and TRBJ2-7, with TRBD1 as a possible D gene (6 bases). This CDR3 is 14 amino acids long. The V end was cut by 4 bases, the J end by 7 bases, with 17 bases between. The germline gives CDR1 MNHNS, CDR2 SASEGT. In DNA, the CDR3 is TGTGCCAGCAGTGTAATTACAGGGCTGAGAGAGCAGTACTTC. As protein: CASSVITGLREQYF.

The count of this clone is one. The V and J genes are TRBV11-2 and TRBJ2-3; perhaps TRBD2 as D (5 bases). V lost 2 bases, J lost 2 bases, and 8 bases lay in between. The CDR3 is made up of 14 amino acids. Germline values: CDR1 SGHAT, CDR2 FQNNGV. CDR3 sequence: CASSLWRNTDTQYF. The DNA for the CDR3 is TGTGCCAGCAGCTTATGGAGGAACACAGATACGCAGTATTTT. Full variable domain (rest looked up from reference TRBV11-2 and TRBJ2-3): EAGVAQSPRYKIIEKRQSVAFWCNPISGHATLYWYQQILGQGPKLLIQFQNNGVVDDSQLPKDRFSAERLKGVDSTLKIQPAKLEDSAVYLCASSLWRNTDTQYFGPGTRLTVL.

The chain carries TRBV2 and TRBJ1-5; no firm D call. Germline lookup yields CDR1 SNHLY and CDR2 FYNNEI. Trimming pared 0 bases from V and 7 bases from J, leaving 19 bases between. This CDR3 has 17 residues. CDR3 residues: CASSEALPGADSQPQHF. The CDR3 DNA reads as TGTGCCAGCAGTGAAGCGCTTCCGGGTGCGGATTCCCAGCCCCAGCATTTT.

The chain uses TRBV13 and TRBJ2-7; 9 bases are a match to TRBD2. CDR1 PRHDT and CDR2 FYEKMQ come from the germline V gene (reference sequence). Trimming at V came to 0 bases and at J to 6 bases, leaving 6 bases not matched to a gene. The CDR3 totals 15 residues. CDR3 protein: CASSLGLAGVSEQYF. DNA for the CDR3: TGTGCCAGCAGCTTAGGGTTAGCGGGAGTTTCCGAGCAGTACTTC.

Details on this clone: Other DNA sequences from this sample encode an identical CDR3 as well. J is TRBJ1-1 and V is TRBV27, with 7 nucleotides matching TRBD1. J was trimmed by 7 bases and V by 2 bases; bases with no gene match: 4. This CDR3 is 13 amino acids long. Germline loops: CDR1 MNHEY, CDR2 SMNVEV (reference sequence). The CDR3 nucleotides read TGTGCCAGCAGTTTAGTAGGGGGCAGTGAAGCTTTCTTT. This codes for CASSLVGGSEAFF.

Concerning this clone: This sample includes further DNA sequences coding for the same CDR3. CDR3 in amino acids: CASSYSPSGGSYEQYF. The CDR3 bases are TGTGCCAGCAGTTACTCACCTAGCGGGGGGTCCTACGAGCAGTACTTC. The chain couples TRBV6-5 to TRBJ2-7; 11 bases fit TRBD2. V lost 0 bases to trimming and J lost 1 base; unmatched junction nucleotides: 2. Germline CDR1 and CDR2: MNHEY and SVGAGI. The CDR3 is 16 amino acids.

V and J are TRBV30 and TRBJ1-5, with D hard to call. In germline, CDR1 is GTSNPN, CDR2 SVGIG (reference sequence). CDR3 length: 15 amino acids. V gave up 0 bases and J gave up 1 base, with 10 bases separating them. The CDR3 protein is CAWSVMEASNQPQHF. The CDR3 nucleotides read TGTGCCTGGAGTGTAATGGAAGCGAGCAATCAGCCCCAGCATTTT.

The DNA for the CDR3 is TGTGCCAGTAGTATGTCCCAGGGACAGGGGTTAGAGACCCAGTACTTC. As protein: CASSMSQGQGLETQYF. The chain combines TRBV19 with TRBJ2-5; 10 bases map to TRBD1. J was trimmed by 4 bases and V by 3 bases; bases with no gene match: 8. The V gene's germline CDR1 is LNHDA and CDR2 SQIVND (reference sequence). CDR3 length equals 16 residues.

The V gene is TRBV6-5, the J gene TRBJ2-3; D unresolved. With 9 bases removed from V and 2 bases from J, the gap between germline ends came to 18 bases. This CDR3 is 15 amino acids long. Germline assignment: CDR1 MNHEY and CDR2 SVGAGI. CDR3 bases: TGTGCCAGTCCCGCCATGGACGCCCTCACAGATACGCAGTATTTT. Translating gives CASPAMDALTDTQYF.

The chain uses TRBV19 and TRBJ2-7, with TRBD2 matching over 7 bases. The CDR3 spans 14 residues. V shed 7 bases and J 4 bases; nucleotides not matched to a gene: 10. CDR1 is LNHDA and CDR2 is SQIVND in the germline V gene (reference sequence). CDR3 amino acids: CASNPGLEVYEQYF. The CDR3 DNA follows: TGTGCCAGTAACCCAGGACTAGAAGTTTACGAGCAGTACTTC. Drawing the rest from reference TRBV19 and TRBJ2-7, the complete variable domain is DGGITQSPKYLFRKEGQNVTLSCEQNLNHDAMYWYRQDPGQGLRLIYYSQIVNDFQKGDIAEGYSVSREKKESFPLTVTSAQKNPTAFYLCASNPGLEVYEQYFGPGTRLTVT.

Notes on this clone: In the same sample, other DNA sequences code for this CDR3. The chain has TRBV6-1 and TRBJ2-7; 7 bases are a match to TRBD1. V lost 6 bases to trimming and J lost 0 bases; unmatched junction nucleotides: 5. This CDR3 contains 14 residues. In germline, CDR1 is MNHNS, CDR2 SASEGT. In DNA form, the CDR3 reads TGTGCCAGCAGCCTTCGGGACAGCTCCTACGAGCAGTACTTC. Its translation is CASSLRDSSYEQYF.

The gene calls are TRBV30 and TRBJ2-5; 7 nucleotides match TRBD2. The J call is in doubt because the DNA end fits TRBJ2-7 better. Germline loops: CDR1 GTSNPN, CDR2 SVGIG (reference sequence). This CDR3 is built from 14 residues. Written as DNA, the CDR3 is TGTGCCTGGAGTGGAATGGGGGGGTCCTACGAGCAGTACTTC. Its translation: CAWSGMGGSYEQYF.

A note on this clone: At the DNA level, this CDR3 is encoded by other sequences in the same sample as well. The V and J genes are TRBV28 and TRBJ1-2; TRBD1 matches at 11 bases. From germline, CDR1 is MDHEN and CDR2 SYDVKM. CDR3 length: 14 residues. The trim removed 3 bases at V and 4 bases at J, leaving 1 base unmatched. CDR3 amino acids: CASSFGTGGYGYTF. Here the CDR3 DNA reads TGTGCCAGCAGTTTCGGGACAGGGGGCTATGGCTACACCTTC.

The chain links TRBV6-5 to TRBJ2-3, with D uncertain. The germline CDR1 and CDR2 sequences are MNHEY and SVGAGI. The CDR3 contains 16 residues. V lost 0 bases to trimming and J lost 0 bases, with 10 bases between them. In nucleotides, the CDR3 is TGTGCCAGCAGTTACTCTAGGGTGACTAGCACAGATACGCAGTATTTT. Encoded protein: CASSYSRVTSTDTQYF.

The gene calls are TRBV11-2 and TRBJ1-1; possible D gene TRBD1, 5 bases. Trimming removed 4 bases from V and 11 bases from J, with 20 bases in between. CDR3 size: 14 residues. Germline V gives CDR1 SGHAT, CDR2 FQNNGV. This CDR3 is CASSSGTVWIGAFF. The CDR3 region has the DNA TGTGCCAGCAGCTCAGGGACCGTTTGGATAGGGGCTTTCTTT.

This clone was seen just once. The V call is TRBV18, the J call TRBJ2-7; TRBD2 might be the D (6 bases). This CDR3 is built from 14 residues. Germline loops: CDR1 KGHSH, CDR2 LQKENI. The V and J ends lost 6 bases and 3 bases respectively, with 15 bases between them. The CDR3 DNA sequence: TGTGCCAGCTCCTTCGAAGGAGCGGGCTACGAGCAGTACTTC. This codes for CASSFEGAGYEQYF.

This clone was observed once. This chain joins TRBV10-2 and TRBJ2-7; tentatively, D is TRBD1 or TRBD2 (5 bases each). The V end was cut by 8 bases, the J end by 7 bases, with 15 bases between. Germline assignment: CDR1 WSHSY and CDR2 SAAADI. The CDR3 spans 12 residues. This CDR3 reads CASSGTVLEQYF. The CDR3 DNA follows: TGCGCCAGCTCCGGGACGGTCTTAGAGCAGTACTTC.

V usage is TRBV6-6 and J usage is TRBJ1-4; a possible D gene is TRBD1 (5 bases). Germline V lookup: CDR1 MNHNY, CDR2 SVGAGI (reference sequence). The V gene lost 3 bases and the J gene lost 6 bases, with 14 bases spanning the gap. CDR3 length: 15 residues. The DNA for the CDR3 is TGTGCCAGCAGTTATTTTATAACGGGGGATGAAAAACTGTTTTTT. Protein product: CASSYFITGDEKLFF.

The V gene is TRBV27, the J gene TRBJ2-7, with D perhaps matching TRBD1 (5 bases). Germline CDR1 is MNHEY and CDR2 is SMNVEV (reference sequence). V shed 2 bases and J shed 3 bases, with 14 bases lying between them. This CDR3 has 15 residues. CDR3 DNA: TGTGCCAGCAGTTTAACCAGGGCCGGGTACTACGAGCAGTACTTC. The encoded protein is CASSLTRAGYYEQYF.

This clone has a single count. This CDR3 reads CASSIGGLGNEQFF. The CDR3 coding sequence is TGTGCCAGTAGTATCGGGGGGCTGGGCAATGAGCAGTTCTTC. The chain joins TRBV19 to TRBJ2-1; D possibly corresponds to TRBD2 (7 bases). Germline loops: CDR1 LNHDA, CDR2 SQIVND (reference sequence). V was clipped by 3 bases and J by 6 bases, with 12 bases between them. The CDR3 covers 14 residues.

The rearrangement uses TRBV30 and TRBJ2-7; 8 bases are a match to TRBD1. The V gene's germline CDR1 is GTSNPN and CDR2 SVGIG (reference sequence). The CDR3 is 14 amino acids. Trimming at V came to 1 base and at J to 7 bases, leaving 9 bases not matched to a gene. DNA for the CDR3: TGTGCCTGGAGTGACCTGGACAGGGCGGGGGAGCAGTACTTC. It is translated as CAWSDLDRAGEQYF. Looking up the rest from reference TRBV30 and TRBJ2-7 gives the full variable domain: SQTIHQWPATLVQPVGSPLSLECTVEGTSNPNLYWYRQAAGRGLQLLFYSVGIGQISSEVPQNLSASRPQDRQFILSSKKLLLSDSGFYLCAWSDLDRAGEQYFGPGTRLTVT.

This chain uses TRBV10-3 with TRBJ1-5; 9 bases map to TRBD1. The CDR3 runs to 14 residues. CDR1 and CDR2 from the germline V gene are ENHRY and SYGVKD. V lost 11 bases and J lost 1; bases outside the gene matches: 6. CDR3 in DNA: TGTGCCGCACAAGGGACAGGGAGCAATCAGCCCCAGCATTTT. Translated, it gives CAAQGTGSNQPQHF.

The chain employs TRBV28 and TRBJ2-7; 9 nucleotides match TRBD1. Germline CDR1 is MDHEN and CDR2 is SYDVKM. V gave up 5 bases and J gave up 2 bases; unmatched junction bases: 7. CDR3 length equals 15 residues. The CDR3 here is CASSLNRQGAYEQYF. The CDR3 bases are TGTGCCAGCAGTCTTAATCGACAGGGGGCCTACGAGCAGTACTTC. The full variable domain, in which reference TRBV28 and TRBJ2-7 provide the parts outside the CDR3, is DVKVTQSSRYLVKRTGEKVFLECVQDMDHENMFWYRQDPGLGLRLIYFSYDVKMKEKGDIPEGYSVSREKKERFSLILESASTNQTSMYLCASSLNRQGAYEQYFGPGTRLTVT.

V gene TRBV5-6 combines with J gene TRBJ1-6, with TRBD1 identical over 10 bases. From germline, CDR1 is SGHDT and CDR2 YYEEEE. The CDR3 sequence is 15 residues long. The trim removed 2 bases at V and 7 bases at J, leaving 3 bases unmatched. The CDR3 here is CASSFGTGENSPLHF. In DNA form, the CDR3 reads TGTGCCAGCAGCTTTGGGACAGGGGAAAATTCACCCCTCCACTTT.

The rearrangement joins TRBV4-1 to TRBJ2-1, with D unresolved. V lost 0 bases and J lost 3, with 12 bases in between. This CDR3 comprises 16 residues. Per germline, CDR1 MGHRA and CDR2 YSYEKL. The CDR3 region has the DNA TGCGCCAGCAGCCAAGACCTTCACTTCTACTACAATGAGCAGTTCTTC. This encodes CASSQDLHFYYNEQFF.

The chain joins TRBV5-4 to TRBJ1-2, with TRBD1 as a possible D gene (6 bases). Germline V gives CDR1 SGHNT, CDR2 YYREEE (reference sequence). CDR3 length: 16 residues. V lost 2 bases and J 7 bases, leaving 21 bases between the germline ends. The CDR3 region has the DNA TGTGCCAGCAGCTTCATGGAGGGACAACCGGGGGTTGGCTACACCTTC. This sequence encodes CASSFMEGQPGVGYTF.

The CDR3 is CASGQSYEQYF. Written as DNA, the CDR3 is TGTGCCAGTGGACAATCCTACGAGCAGTACTTC. The rearrangement joins TRBV7-9 to TRBJ2-7; the D gene is possibly TRBD1 (5 bases). Germline V gives CDR1 SEHNR, CDR2 FQNEAQ (reference sequence). The germline V and J ends were trimmed by 9 bases and 1 base, with 7 bases remaining between them. There are 11 residues in the CDR3.

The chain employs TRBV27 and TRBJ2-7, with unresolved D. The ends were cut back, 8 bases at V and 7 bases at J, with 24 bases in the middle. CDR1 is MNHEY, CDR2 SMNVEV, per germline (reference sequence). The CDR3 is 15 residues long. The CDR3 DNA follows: TGTGCCAGCTCGTCTATCCTCGGAACTTTTGGGGAGCAGTACTTC. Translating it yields CASSSILGTFGEQYF.

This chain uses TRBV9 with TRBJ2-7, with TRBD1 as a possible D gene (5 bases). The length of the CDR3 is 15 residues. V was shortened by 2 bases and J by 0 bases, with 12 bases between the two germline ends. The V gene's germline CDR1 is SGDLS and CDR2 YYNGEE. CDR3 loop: CASSVDIMSSYEQYF. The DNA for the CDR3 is TGTGCCAGCAGCGTGGACATTATGAGCTCCTACGAGCAGTACTTC.

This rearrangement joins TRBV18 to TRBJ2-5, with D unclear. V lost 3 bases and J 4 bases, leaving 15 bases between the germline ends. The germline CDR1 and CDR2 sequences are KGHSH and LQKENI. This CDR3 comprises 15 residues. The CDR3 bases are TGTGCCAGCTCACCCGATACACGAGCGCCAGAGACCCAGTACTTC. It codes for CASSPDTRAPETQYF.